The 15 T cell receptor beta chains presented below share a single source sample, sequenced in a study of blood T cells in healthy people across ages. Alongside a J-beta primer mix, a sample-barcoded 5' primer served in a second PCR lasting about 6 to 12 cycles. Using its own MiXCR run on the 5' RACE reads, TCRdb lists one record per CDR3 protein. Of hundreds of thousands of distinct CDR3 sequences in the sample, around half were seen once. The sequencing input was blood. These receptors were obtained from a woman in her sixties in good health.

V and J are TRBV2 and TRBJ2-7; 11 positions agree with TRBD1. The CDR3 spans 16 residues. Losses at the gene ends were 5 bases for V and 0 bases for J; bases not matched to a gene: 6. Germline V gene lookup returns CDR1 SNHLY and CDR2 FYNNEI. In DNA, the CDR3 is TGTGCCAGCAGTAGATGGGGACAGGGGGACTCCTACGAGCAGTACTTC. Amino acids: CASSRWGQGDSYEQYF.

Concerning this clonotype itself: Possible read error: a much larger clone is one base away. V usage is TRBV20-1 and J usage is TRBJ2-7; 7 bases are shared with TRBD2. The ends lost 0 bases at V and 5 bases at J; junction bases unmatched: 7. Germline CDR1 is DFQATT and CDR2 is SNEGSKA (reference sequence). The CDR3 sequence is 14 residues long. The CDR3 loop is CSARDPGTMDEQYF. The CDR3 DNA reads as TGCAGTGCTAGAGATCCGGGGACTATGGACGAGCAGTACTTC.

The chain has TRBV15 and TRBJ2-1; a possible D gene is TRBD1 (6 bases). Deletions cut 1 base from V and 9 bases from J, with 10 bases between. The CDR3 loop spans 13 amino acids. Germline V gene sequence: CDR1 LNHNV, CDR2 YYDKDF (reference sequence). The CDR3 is CATSRAGESEQFF. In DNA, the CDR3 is TGTGCCACCAGCAGAGCAGGGGAGAGTGAGCAGTTCTTC.

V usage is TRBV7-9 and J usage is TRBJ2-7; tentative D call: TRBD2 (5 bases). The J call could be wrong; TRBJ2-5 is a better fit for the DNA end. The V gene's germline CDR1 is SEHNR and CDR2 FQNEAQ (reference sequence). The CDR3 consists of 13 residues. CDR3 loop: CASSDYAAVTQYF. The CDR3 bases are TGTGCCAGCAGCGACTATGCAGCGGTGACCCAGTACTTC.

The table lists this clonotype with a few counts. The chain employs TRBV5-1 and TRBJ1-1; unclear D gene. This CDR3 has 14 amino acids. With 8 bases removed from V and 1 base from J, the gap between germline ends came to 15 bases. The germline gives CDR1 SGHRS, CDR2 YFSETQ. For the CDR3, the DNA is TGCGCCAGTACGATACAGTCGGGGAACACTGAAGCTTTCTTT. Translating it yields CASTIQSGNTEAFF.

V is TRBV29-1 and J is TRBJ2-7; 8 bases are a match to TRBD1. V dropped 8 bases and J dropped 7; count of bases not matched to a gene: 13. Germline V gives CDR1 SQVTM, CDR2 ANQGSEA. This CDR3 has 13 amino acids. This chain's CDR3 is CSPGQGGVGEQYF. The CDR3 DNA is TGCAGCCCCGGACAGGGTGGGGTAGGGGAGCAGTACTTC.

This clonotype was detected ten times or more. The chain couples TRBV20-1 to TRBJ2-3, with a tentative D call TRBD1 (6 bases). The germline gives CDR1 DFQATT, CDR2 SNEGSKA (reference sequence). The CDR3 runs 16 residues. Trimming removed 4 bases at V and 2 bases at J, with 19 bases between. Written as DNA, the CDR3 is TGCAGTGCTACCAACGCCATGGGGGCACACACAGATACGCAGTATTTT. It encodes CSATNAMGAHTDTQYF.

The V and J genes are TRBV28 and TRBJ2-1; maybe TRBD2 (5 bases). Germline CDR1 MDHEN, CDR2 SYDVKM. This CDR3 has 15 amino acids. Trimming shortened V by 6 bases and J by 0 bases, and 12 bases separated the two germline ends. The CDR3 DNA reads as TGTGCCAGCAGGCCAAGGGAGAGCTCCTACAATGAGCAGTTCTTC. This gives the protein CASRPRESSYNEQFF.

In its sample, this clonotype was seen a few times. The CDR3 sequence: CASSEWGEYQETQYF. The CDR3 DNA reads as TGTGCCAGCAGTGAATGGGGGGAGTACCAAGAGACCCAGTACTTC. The chain combines TRBV6-1 with TRBJ2-5, with D tentatively TRBD2 (6 bases). Between the trimmed V and J ends, which lost 2 bases and 0 bases, there was a span of 10 bases. Germline values: CDR1 MNHNS, CDR2 SASEGT. This CDR3 has 15 amino acids.

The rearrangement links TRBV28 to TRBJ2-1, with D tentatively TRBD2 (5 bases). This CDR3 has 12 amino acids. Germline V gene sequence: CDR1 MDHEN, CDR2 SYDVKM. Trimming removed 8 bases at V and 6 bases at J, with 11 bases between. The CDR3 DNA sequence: TGTGCCAGCTCAACGGACTTCAATGAGCAGTTCTTC. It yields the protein CASSTDFNEQFF.

Here the CDR3 DNA reads TGCAGTGCTATGACAGCCAACACCGGGGAGCTGTTTTTT. Translated, it gives CSAMTANTGELFF. V and J are TRBV20-1 and TRBJ2-2; D might be TRBD1 (5 bases). V was pared by 4 bases and J by 2 bases, with 8 bases between. This CDR3 region has 13 residues. Per the germline V gene, CDR1 is DFQATT and CDR2 is SNEGSKA (reference sequence).

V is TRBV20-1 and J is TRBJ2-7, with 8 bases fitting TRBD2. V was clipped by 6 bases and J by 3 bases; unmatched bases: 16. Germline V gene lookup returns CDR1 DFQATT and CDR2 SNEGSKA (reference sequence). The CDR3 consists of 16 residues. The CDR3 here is CSASDLLAGGFYEQYF. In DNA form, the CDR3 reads TGCAGTGCGTCAGACCTCCTAGCGGGTGGATTCTACGAGCAGTACTTC.

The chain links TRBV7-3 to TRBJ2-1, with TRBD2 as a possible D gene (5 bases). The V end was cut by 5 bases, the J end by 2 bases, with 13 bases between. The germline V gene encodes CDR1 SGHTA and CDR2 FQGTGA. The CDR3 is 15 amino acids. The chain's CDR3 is CASSPQSGAYNEQFF. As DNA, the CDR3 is TGTGCCAGCAGCCCCCAAAGCGGAGCCTACAATGAGCAGTTCTTC.

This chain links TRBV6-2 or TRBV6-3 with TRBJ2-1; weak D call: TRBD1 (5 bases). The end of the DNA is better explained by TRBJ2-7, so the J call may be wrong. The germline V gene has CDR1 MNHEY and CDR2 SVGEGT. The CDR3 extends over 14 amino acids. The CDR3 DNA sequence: TGTGCCAGCAGTTCCGGACACAAAGTATACGAGCAGTACTTC. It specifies CASSSGHKVYEQYF.

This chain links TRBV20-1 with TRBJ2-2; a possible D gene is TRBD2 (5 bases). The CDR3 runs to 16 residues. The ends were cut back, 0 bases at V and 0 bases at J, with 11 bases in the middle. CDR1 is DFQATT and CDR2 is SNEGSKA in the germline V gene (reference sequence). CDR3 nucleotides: TGCAGTGCTAGAGATCCAAGCGGAGCGAACACCGGGGAGCTGTTTTTT. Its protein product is CSARDPSGANTGELFF.